These 7 T cell receptor beta chains came from one sample sequenced in a study of human T cells and chemical hapten exposure. TCRdb re-called the RACE reads through MiXCR, storing one row per CDR3 protein. The table records 95,000 to 150,000 distinct CDR3 sequences, around 11% of them present only once. The time point was: patch test 3, about 24 weeks after DPC sensitization. Treatment indicated: therapeutic diphenylcyclopropenone sensitization with weekly scalp DPC. The sequencing here drew on whole blood, taken in connection with sensitization to the hapten diphenylcyclopropenone (DPC). The receptors stem from a woman in her forties or fifties with alopecia areata. Some clones in this sample may be carry-over from other donors' samples.

This chain links TRBV27 with TRBJ2-7; D is perhaps TRBD1 (5 bases). Germline CDR1 MNHEY, CDR2 SMNVEV (reference sequence). Deletions cut 8 bases from V and 6 bases from J, with 17 bases between. The CDR3 is 13 residues long. The CDR3 loop reads CASRTRNRPEQYF. CDR3 nucleotides: TGTGCCAGCCGGACGAGAAACAGGCCCGAGCAGTACTTC.

This clonotype appeared many times. This chain connects TRBV14 to TRBJ2-3, with D unresolved. The CDR3 runs 13 residues. Germline V lookup: CDR1 SGHDN, CDR2 FVKESK. V lost 0 bases to trimming and J lost 7 bases, with 8 bases between them. This chain's CDR3 is CASSQDIRYTQYF. For the CDR3, the DNA is TGTGCCAGCAGCCAAGATATACGTTATACGCAGTATTTT. Looking up the rest from reference TRBV14 and TRBJ2-3 gives the full variable domain: EAGVTQFPSHSVIEKGQTVTLRCDPISGHDNLYWYRRVMGKEIKFLLHFVKESKQDESGMPNNRFLAERTGGTYSTLKVQPAELEDSGVYFCASSQDIRYTQYFGPGTRLTVL.

This clonotype was seen a few times. The gene calls are TRBV7-6 and TRBJ2-5; 7 bases fit TRBD2. The CDR3 loop spans 15 amino acids. Germline V gives CDR1 SGHVS, CDR2 FNYEAQ. Unmatched junction bases numbered 9, after V lost 4 bases and J lost 4 bases. The CDR3 DNA reads TGTGCCAGCAGCTCCCTAGCGGCAGAGGCAGAGACCCAGTACTTC. Residues: CASSSLAAEAETQYF.

This clonotype appeared once. This chain connects TRBV18 to TRBJ1-1; D is unresolved. Deletions cut 5 bases from V and 1 base from J, with 8 bases between. The CDR3 is 13 amino acids. The germline V gene encodes CDR1 KGHSH and CDR2 LQKENI. The CDR3 reads CASSSQKNTEAFF. The CDR3 coding sequence is TGTGCCAGCTCATCACAAAAGAACACTGAAGCTTTCTTT.

The table lists this clonotype with many counts. The chain employs TRBV29-1 and TRBJ2-1; D gene uncertain. Germline V gene sequence: CDR1 SQVTM, CDR2 ANQGSEA. The CDR3 is 11 amino acids. Trimming left V 7 bases short and J 0 bases short, with 4 bases between. For the CDR3, the DNA is TGCAGCGGTAGCTCCTACAATGAGCAGTTCTTC. Its protein product is CSGSSYNEQFF.

This clonotype came up a few times. The gene calls are TRBV5-1 and TRBJ1-5; possibly TRBD1 for D (6 bases). Looked up from germline, CDR1 is SGHRS and CDR2 is YFSETQ. CDR3 length: 14 amino acids. The V gene lost 1 base and the J gene lost 5 bases, with 10 bases spanning the gap. The CDR3 loop is CASSLSGADQPQHF. In nucleotides, the CDR3 is TGCGCCAGCAGCTTGTCGGGGGCTGATCAGCCCCAGCATTTT.

This clonotype appeared many times. One end of the junction is discordant with germline, which a read error may explain. The rearrangement links TRBV20-1 to TRBJ1-5, with D uncertain. Per the germline V gene, CDR1 is DFQATT and CDR2 is SNEGSKA (reference sequence). CDR3 length: 12 residues. The CDR3 DNA follows: TGCAGTGTTAGATACAGCAATCAGCCCCAGCATTTT. Its translation: CSVRYSNQPQHF.